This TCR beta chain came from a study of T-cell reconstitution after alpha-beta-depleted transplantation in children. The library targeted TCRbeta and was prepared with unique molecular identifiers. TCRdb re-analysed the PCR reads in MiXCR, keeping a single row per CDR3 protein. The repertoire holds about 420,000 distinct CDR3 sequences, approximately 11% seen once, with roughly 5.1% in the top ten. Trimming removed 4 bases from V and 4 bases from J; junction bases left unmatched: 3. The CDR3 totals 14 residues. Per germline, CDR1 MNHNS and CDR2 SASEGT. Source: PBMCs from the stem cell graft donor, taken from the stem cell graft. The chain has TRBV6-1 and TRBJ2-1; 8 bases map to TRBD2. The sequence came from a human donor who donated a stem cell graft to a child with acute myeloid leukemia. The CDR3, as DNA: TGTGCCAGCAGTGGGGCTAGCGGGTACAATGAGCAGTTCTTC. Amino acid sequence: CASSGASGYNEQFF.